A single TCR beta chain is shown here with its context. This entry belongs to a study of shared clonotypes between healthy human individuals. The authors loaded 150 to 250 ng DNA, about 30,000 T cell genomes, into sorted-subset replicate PCRs. Measured with immunoSEQ multiplex PCR; TCRdb has only the in-frame clones, and not every one. The sample has roughly 2.2 million clones, 85% to 95% seen once; the top ten hold 0.37%. CDR1 MNHNS and CDR2 SASEGT come from the germline V gene. The CDR3 contains 17 residues. V dropped 1 base and J dropped 1 base, with 16 bases sitting between them. This sequence was found in a man in his late teens or twenties in good health. Some clones in this sample may be carry-over from other donors' samples. This chain uses TRBV6-1 with TRBJ1-1; the D is unclear. Sequenced material: naive CD4+ T cells from PBMCs. Specified subset: CD45RA+ positively selected. The CDR3 region is CASSEDLLDRPNTEAFF. DNA of the CDR3: TGTGCCAGCAGTGAAGACCTCTTGGACCGACCGAACACTGAAGCTTTCTTT.